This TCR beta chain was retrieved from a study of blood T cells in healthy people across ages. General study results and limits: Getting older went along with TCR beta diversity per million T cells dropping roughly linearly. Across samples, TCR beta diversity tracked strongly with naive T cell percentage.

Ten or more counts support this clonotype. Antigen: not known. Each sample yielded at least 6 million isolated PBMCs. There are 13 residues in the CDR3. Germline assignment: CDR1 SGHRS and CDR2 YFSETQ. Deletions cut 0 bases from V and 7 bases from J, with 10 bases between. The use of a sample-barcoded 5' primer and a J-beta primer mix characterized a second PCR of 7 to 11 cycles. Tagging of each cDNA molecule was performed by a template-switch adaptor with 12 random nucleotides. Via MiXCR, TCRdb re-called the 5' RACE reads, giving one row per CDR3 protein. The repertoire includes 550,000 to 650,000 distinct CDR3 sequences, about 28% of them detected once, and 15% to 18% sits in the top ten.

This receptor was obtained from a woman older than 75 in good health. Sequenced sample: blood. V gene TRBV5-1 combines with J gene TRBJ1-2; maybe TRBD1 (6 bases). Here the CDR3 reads CASSLAPGVGYTF. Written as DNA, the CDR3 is TGCGCCAGCAGCTTGGCCCCAGGGGTTGGCTACACCTTC. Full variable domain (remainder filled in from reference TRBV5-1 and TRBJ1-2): KAGVTQTPRYLIKTRGQQVTLSCSPISGHRSVSWYQQTPGQGLQFLFEYFSETQRNKGNFPGRFSGRQFSNSRSEMNVSTLELGDSALYLCASSLAPGVGYTFGSGTRLTVV.